Each of the 16 T cell receptor beta chains below was sequenced from the same sample in a study of beta chain features in type 1 diabetes. Expressed TCRB transcripts were sequenced, since all the RNA that had been isolated was reverse transcribed. Clones were read by immunoSEQ multiplex PCR, and TCRdb kept only the in-frame ones, dropping some. The sample has roughly 40,000 clones, about 64% seen once. Sequencing was done on a sample of Tregs from blood. Receptors were obtained from a woman in her twenties or thirties in good health.

This clone showed up just a few times. The CDR3 sequence is CASSVQGLATYNEQFF. The CDR3 bases are TGTGCCAGCAGCGTTCAGGGACTAGCGACCTACAATGAGCAGTTCTTC. The rearrangement uses TRBV9 and TRBJ2-1, with 10 bases fitting TRBD2. This CDR3 is built from 16 residues. V shed 2 bases, J shed 2 bases, and the junction held 4 bases outside the gene matches. CDR1 is SGDLS, CDR2 YYNGEE, per germline.

The V call is TRBV28, the J call TRBJ2-3, with D maybe TRBD2 (6 bases). V dropped 8 bases and J dropped 2 bases, with 20 bases sitting between them. Per the germline V gene, CDR1 is MDHEN and CDR2 is SYDVKM. The CDR3 is made up of 16 amino acids. CDR3 residues: CASSGTSLVHTDTQYF. As DNA, the CDR3 is TGTGCCAGCTCTGGAACTAGCCTCGTGCACACAGATACGCAGTATTTT.

This rearrangement joins TRBV30 to TRBJ1-5, with 9 bases matching TRBD1. Germline V gene sequence: CDR1 GTSNPN, CDR2 SVGIG (reference sequence). J lost 3 bases, V lost 2 bases, and 5 bases had no gene match. The CDR3 covers 15 residues. For the CDR3, the DNA is TGTGCCTGGAGTTCTGGACAGGGGAACAATCAGCCCCAGCATTTT. Translation gives CAWSSGQGNNQPQHF.

V and J are TRBV14 and TRBJ2-3; 9 nucleotides line up with TRBD2. With 3 bases clipped from V and 13 bases from J, the junction kept 5 bases outside the gene matches. The germline V gene encodes CDR1 SGHDN and CDR2 FVKESK. This CDR3 has 12 amino acids. The CDR3 loop is CASSQGLATEYF. In DNA form, the CDR3 reads TGTGCCAGCAGCCAGGGACTAGCCACGGAGTATTTT.

This chain links TRBV11-1 with TRBJ2-7, with 10 nucleotides matching TRBD2. After removal of 5 bases from V and 6 bases from J, the junction contained 16 bases not matched to a gene. Germline V gene lookup returns CDR1 SGHAT and CDR2 FQDESV (reference sequence). There are 17 residues in the CDR3. The CDR3 nucleotides are TGTGCCAGCAGCCACAAGTCGATTGCTAGCGGGAGTCGCGAGCAGTACTTC. Encoded protein: CASSHKSIASGSREQYF.

In its sample, this clone was seen a few times. This chain links TRBV7-3 with TRBJ2-1; perhaps TRBD2 as D (6 bases). Germline V gene data show CDR1 as SGHTA and CDR2 as FQGTGA. This CDR3 region has 14 residues. Trimming shortened V by 11 bases and J by 8 bases, and 22 bases separated the two germline ends. CDR3 amino acids: CAAWGRPLDDEQFF. In DNA, the CDR3 is TGTGCCGCCTGGGGGAGGCCCCTGGATGATGAGCAGTTCTTC.

This sequence joins TRBV7-3 and TRBJ1-2; TRBD1 agrees at 9 bases. J was trimmed by 6 bases and V by 0 bases; bases with no gene match: 2. The CDR3 length is 14 residues. CDR1 and CDR2 (germline): SGHTA, FQGTGA. The CDR3 bases are TGTGCCAGCAGCTTAACGAGACAGGGGGATGGCTACACCTTC. It encodes CASSLTRQGDGYTF. Supplemented by reference TRBV7-3 and TRBJ1-2, the full variable domain reads GAGVSQTPSNKVTEKGKYVELRCDPISGHTALYWYRQSLGQGPEFLIYFQGTGAADDSGLPNDRFFAVRPEGSVSTLKIQRTERGDSAVYLCASSLTRQGDGYTFGSGTRLTVV.

This sequence joins TRBV5-1 and TRBJ2-5, with TRBD2 as a possible D gene (5 bases). The better agreement between TRBJ2-7 and the DNA end casts doubt on the J call. Germline V gene sequence: CDR1 SGHRS, CDR2 YFSETQ. The CDR3 spans 14 residues. As DNA, the CDR3 is TGCGCCAGCAGCTTGGGAGCTAGCCTCACCGAGCAGTACTTC. Protein: CASSLGASLTEQYF.

The V and J genes are TRBV4-2 and TRBJ1-2; D uncertain. Germline V lookup: CDR1 LGHNA, CDR2 YNFKEQ. Trimming stripped 0 bases from V and 4 bases from J, with 12 bases between. The CDR3 length is 15 residues. CDR3 region: CASSQDLRLSYGYTF. CDR3 sequence (DNA): TGTGCCAGCAGCCAAGATCTTCGGTTATCCTATGGCTACACCTTC.

The chain joins TRBV6-6 to TRBJ2-5, with D hard to call. Deletions cut 6 bases from V and 0 bases from J, with 8 bases between. CDR1 and CDR2 (germline): MNHNY, SVGAGI (reference sequence). The CDR3 contains 13 residues. The CDR3 coding sequence is TGTGCCAGCAGGCCAGGATACCAAGAGACCCAGTACTTC. Amino acid sequence: CASRPGYQETQYF.

This clone occurred a few times. The chain couples TRBV7-2 to TRBJ2-5; no firm D call. In germline, CDR1 is SGHTA, CDR2 FQGNSA. This CDR3 spans 13 amino acids. Between the trimmed V and J ends, which lost 4 bases and 3 bases, there was a span of 9 bases. CDR3 sequence (DNA): TGTGCCAGCAGCTGGGCAAGGAAAGAGACCCAGTACTTC. As protein: CASSWARKETQYF. The variable domain in full, with the rest retrieved from reference TRBV7-2 and TRBJ2-5, is GAGVSQSPSNKVTEKGKDVELRCDPISGHTALYWYRQSLGQGLEFLIYFQGNSAPDKSGLPSDRFSAERTGGSVSTLTIQRTQQEDSAVYLCASSWARKETQYFGPGTRLLVL.

The chain has TRBV18 and TRBJ2-7; D call uncertain. The germline gives CDR1 KGHSH, CDR2 LQKENI. The CDR3 extends over 14 amino acids. Trimming shortened V by 3 bases and J by 3 bases, and 12 bases separated the two germline ends. In DNA, the CDR3 is TGTGCCAGCTCACCGAATTTAGATTACTACGAGCAGTACTTC. Its translation: CASSPNLDYYEQYF.

This chain connects TRBV6-6 to TRBJ2-3, with D hard to call. Germline V gene lookup returns CDR1 MNHNY and CDR2 SVGAGI (reference sequence). Trimming stripped 0 bases from V and 1 base from J, with 11 bases between. The CDR3 runs to 16 residues. CDR3 loop: CASSYSKMGRTDTQYF. Written as DNA, the CDR3 is TGTGCCAGCAGTTACTCGAAGATGGGCCGCACAGATACGCAGTATTTT.

The J gene is TRBJ2-7, the V gene TRBV4-1; D gene uncertain. Looked up from germline, CDR1 is MGHRA and CDR2 is YSYEKL. V lost 4 bases, J lost 2 bases, and 6 bases lay in between. The CDR3 is 12 amino acids. The CDR3 protein is CASSPFPYEQYF. For the CDR3, the DNA is TGCGCCAGCAGCCCATTCCCCTACGAGCAGTACTTC.

The chain has TRBV5-1 and TRBJ2-7, with 11 bases fitting TRBD2. The V gene's germline CDR1 is SGHRS and CDR2 YFSETQ. Trimming cost V 1 base and J 7 bases; bases outside gene matches: 10. The CDR3 spans 16 residues. As DNA, the CDR3 is TGCGCCAGCAGCTTGCCGGAGACTAGCGGGACGGGGGAGCAGTACTTC. As protein: CASSLPETSGTGEQYF.

This chain links TRBV28 with TRBJ1-1; tentatively, D is TRBD1 (6 bases). CDR3 length equals 13 residues. V gave up 5 bases and J gave up 5 bases, with 12 bases separating them. Germline CDR1 and CDR2: MDHEN and SYDVKM. The DNA of the CDR3 is TGTGCCAGCAGTCTGGCAGGGGAGACTGAAGCTTTCTTT. This sequence encodes CASSLAGETEAFF.